The 27 T cell receptor beta chains presented below share a single source sample, sequenced in a study of cytomegalovirus exposure and HLA in healthy donors. The study ran its PCR with 60 Vbeta and 13 Jbeta primers. Some clones are missing from TCRdb's copy, which holds only in-frame ones; the method was immunoSEQ multiplex PCR. Among some 200,000 clones listed, roughly 77% were seen once. The sequencing input was PBMCs. The source of these receptors is a male donor in good health and CMV-seropositive.

V is TRBV7-9 and J is TRBJ2-7, with TRBD2 matching over 7 bases. The trim removed 7 bases at V and 4 bases at J, leaving 1 base unmatched. Germline V lookup: CDR1 SEHNR, CDR2 FQNEAQ (reference sequence). The CDR3 totals 11 residues. DNA for the CDR3: TGTGCCAGCAACGGGGGGTACGAGCAGTACTTC. It translates to CASNGGYEQYF. Looking up the rest from reference TRBV7-9 and TRBJ2-7 gives the full variable domain: DTGVSQNPRHKITKRGQNVTFRCDPISEHNRLYWYRQTLGQGPEFLTYFQNEAQLEKSRLLSDRFSAERPKGSFSTLEIQRTEQGDSAMYLCASNGGYEQYFGPGTRLTVT.

The chain joins TRBV27 to TRBJ2-7; TRBD1 agrees at 7 bases. In germline, CDR1 is MNHEY, CDR2 SMNVEV (reference sequence). This CDR3 spans 14 amino acids. The junction had 6 bases not matched to a gene; V was cut back by 5 bases and J by 2 bases. The CDR3 DNA is TGTGCCAGCAGTGCACCGGGACAGACCTACGAGCAGTACTTC. Translation: CASSAPGQTYEQYF.

The gene calls are TRBV29-1 and TRBJ1-3; 8 bases agree with TRBD1. Germline values: CDR1 SQVTM, CDR2 ANQGSEA. This CDR3 is 13 amino acids long. The V segment lost 7 bases and the J segment 8 bases; nucleotides outside the gene matches: 10. CDR3 sequence: CSADRGGEDTIYF. The CDR3 region has the DNA TGCAGCGCCGACAGGGGCGGTGAGGACACCATATATTTT.

The chain couples TRBV18 to TRBJ2-7, with 9 positions matching TRBD1. Germline values: CDR1 KGHSH, CDR2 LQKENI. V lost 2 bases, J lost 4 bases, and 3 bases stayed unmatched. The CDR3 consists of 14 residues. CDR3 sequence reads: CASSPGTGTYEQYF. The CDR3, as DNA: TGTGCCAGCTCACCAGGGACAGGGACATACGAGCAGTACTTC.

This clone turned up a few times. This chain connects TRBV5-1 to TRBJ1-4; no clear D. The CDR3 length is 16 residues. Deletions cut 2 bases from V and 0 bases from J, with 11 bases between. Germline V CDR1 and CDR2: SGHRS, YFSETQ. Here the CDR3 reads CASSLIGKATNEKLFF. The CDR3, as DNA: TGCGCCAGCAGCTTAATCGGGAAGGCAACTAATGAAAAACTGTTTTTT. Based on the CDR3 plus reference TRBV5-1 and TRBJ1-4, the full variable domain is KAGVTQTPRYLIKTRGQQVTLSCSPISGHRSVSWYQQTPGQGLQFLFEYFSETQRNKGNFPGRFSGRQFSNSRSEMNVSTLELGDSALYLCASSLIGKATNEKLFFGSGTQLSVL.

The genes are TRBV6-5 and TRBJ1-2, with D maybe TRBD1 (6 bases). The V gene lost 1 base and the J gene lost 2 bases, with 11 bases spanning the gap. CDR3 length: 15 amino acids. Per the germline V gene, CDR1 is MNHEY and CDR2 is SVGAGI. The CDR3 DNA is TGTGCCAGCAGTTACTTTCTGGACAGAAACTATGGCTACACCTTC. Its protein product is CASSYFLDRNYGYTF.

V gene TRBV28 combines with J gene TRBJ2-7, with TRBD1 as a possible D gene (6 bases). Trimming took 6 bases from V and 5 from J, leaving 17 bases between them. CDR1 is MDHEN and CDR2 is SYDVKM in the germline V gene. The CDR3 is made up of 14 amino acids. The CDR3 coding sequence is TGTGCCAGCAGGTACAGGGAGTCGGCGCACGAGCAGTACTTC. It translates to CASRYRESAHEQYF.

This chain connects TRBV29-1 to TRBJ2-3; 10 positions agree with TRBD2. V was pared by 3 bases and J by 5 bases, with 8 bases of the junction left unmatched. The CDR3 length is 15 residues. Germline CDR1 reads SQVTM; CDR2 reads ANQGSEA. In DNA form, the CDR3 reads TGCAGCGTTGAGGCACTAGCGGGATGGGTAGATACGCAGTATTTT. Translation: CSVEALAGWVDTQYF.

This sequence joins TRBV7-9 and TRBJ2-3, with D possibly matching TRBD2 (6 bases). CDR1 SEHNR and CDR2 FQNEAQ come from the germline V gene (reference sequence). CDR3 length: 14 residues. Trimming stripped 5 bases from V and 3 bases from J, with 12 bases between. The CDR3 region is CASSTTRGTDTQYF. The CDR3 coding sequence is TGTGCCAGCAGCACGACCCGGGGGACAGATACGCAGTATTTT.

J is TRBJ1-5 and V is TRBV28; D is unresolved. There are 14 residues in the CDR3. V dropped 4 bases and J dropped 6 bases, with 13 bases sitting between them. Looked up from germline, CDR1 is MDHEN and CDR2 is SYDVKM. CDR3 sequence reads: CASSSGYGIQPQHF. The CDR3 nucleotides are TGTGCCAGCAGTTCAGGTTACGGGATTCAGCCCCAGCATTTT.

The V call is TRBV21-1, the J call TRBJ2-5; the tabulated D call, TRBD2, remains unverified against the DNA. TRBV21-1 represents a pseudogene. The CDR3 length is 16 residues. DNA for the CDR3: TGTGCCAGCAGCAAAGGGTGCGGAGCCCACCAAGAGACCCAGTACTTC. This codes for CASSKGCGAHQETQYF.

This chain uses TRBV5-1 with TRBJ2-3; 7 nucleotides agree with TRBD2. V trimming: 5 bases; J trimming: 1 base; junction bases outside the gene matches: 10. The CDR3 is 16 residues long. The germline gives CDR1 SGHRS, CDR2 YFSETQ. CDR3 loop: CASRYGTIGGTDTQYF. The CDR3, as DNA: TGCGCCAGCAGATACGGGACTATCGGAGGCACAGATACGCAGTATTTT.

The gene calls are TRBV7-9 and TRBJ1-1, with 7 bases fitting TRBD1. V lost 3 bases and J lost 1; bases outside the gene matches: 8. Germline assignment: CDR1 SEHNR and CDR2 FQNEAQ (reference sequence). CDR3 length equals 16 residues. CDR3 amino acids: CASSLAGGTENTEAFF. DNA of the CDR3: TGTGCCAGCAGCTTGGCAGGCGGGACAGAGAACACTGAAGCTTTCTTT.

The V gene is TRBV4-3, the J gene TRBJ2-7; TRBD1 aligns across 7 bases. V lost 4 bases to trimming and J lost 3 bases; unmatched junction nucleotides: 6. The CDR3 consists of 14 residues. CDR1 and CDR2 from the germline V gene are LGHNA and YSLEER. DNA of the CDR3: TGCGCCAGCAGCCGAGGACAGGTTGGCTACGAGCAGTACTTC. Amino acid sequence: CASSRGQVGYEQYF.

The gene calls are TRBV19 and TRBJ1-5; tentatively, D is TRBD1 (6 bases). V dropped 7 bases and J dropped 6 bases, with 22 bases sitting between them. The CDR3 loop spans 16 amino acids. CDR1 and CDR2 from the germline V gene are LNHDA and SQIVND (reference sequence). CDR3 protein: CASTLGGGDKVQPQHF. CDR3 nucleotide sequence: TGTGCCAGTACCCTGGGAGGGGGAGATAAGGTTCAGCCCCAGCATTTT. Complete variable domain (other parts from reference TRBV19 and TRBJ1-5): DGGITQSPKYLFRKEGQNVTLSCEQNLNHDAMYWYRQDPGQGLRLIYYSQIVNDFQKGDIAEGYSVSREKKESFPLTVTSAQKNPTAFYLCASTLGGGDKVQPQHFGDGTRLSIL.

This chain links TRBV27 with TRBJ2-1, with 12 bases that match TRBD2. The junction had 10 bases not matched to a gene; V was cut back by 5 bases and J by 8 bases. The CDR3 runs 16 residues. CDR1 and CDR2 (germline): MNHEY, SMNVEV (reference sequence). CDR3 DNA: TGTGCCAGCAGTCTCGGGACTAGCGGGTATCGCGATGAGCAGTTCTTC. Translation: CASSLGTSGYRDEQFF.

The rearrangement uses TRBV7-2 and TRBJ2-7, with 13 positions matching TRBD2. The CDR3 runs to 16 residues. V gave up 0 bases and J gave up 4 bases; unmatched junction bases: 3. Per germline, CDR1 SGHTA and CDR2 FQGNSA. The CDR3 region has the DNA TGTGCCAGCAGCTTAGCGGGACTAGCGGGGATTTACGAGCAGTACTTC. Translation: CASSLAGLAGIYEQYF.

This rearrangement joins TRBV7-6 to TRBJ2-2, with 7 bases matching TRBD1. The CDR3 spans 15 residues. Germline assignment: CDR1 SGHVS and CDR2 FNYEAQ. V was pared by 4 bases and J by 2 bases, with 4 bases of the junction left unmatched. The CDR3 loop is CASSSWTGNTGELFF. CDR3 nucleotide sequence: TGTGCCAGCAGCTCCTGGACAGGAAACACCGGGGAGCTGTTTTTT.

The V gene is TRBV30, the J gene TRBJ1-1; no definite D call. The CDR3 length is 13 residues. Germline-derived CDR1 and CDR2 are GTSNPN and SVGIG (reference sequence). With 4 bases removed from V and 4 bases from J, the gap between germline ends came to 13 bases. The CDR3 DNA reads TGTGCCTGGACCGGGGAGGGAATCACTGAAGCTTTCTTT. Translated: CAWTGEGITEAFF.

CDR3 sequence reads: CASSFLAGAAYGYTF. The DNA of the CDR3 is TGTGCCAGCAGTTTTCTCGCAGGGGCGGCCTATGGCTACACCTTC. V and J are TRBV28 and TRBJ1-2; maybe TRBD1 (6 bases). CDR1 and CDR2 (germline): MDHEN, SYDVKM. The CDR3 consists of 15 residues. V was cut by 3 bases and J by 4 bases, with 15 bases left in between.

This clone has just one count. This sequence joins TRBV25-1 and TRBJ1-4, with D possibly being TRBD1 (5 bases). This CDR3 is 15 amino acids long. V was trimmed by 1 base and J by 5 bases, leaving 11 bases between them. Per germline, CDR1 MGHDK and CDR2 SYGVNS. DNA of the CDR3: TGTGCCAGCAGTGAATCTAGACAGAGGAATGAAAAACTGTTTTTT. This gives the protein CASSESRQRNEKLFF.

The rearrangement uses TRBV5-1 and TRBJ2-5, with 10 bases aligning to TRBD1. V dropped 4 bases and J dropped 7; count of bases not matched to a gene: 7. Germline V gene sequence: CDR1 SGHRS, CDR2 YFSETQ. The CDR3 is made up of 14 amino acids. The chain's CDR3 is CASSAGQGDWTQYF. CDR3 in DNA: TGCGCCAGCAGCGCAGGACAGGGGGACTGGACCCAGTACTTC.

The V and J genes are TRBV27 and TRBJ2-5; possible D gene TRBD1, 5 bases. This CDR3 comprises 14 residues. The V end lost 6 bases, the J end lost 4 bases, and 15 bases lay between the germline ends. CDR1 is MNHEY and CDR2 is SMNVEV in the germline V gene (reference sequence). CDR3 DNA: TGTGCCAGCAGGACCCTGGGGCCTGGAGAGACCCAGTACTTC. It codes for CASRTLGPGETQYF.

J is TRBJ1-1 and V is TRBV6-5; no clear D gene. CDR1 and CDR2 (germline): MNHEY, SVGAGI. V lost 6 bases to trimming and J lost 4 bases, with 12 bases between them. The CDR3 covers 13 residues. The CDR3 region is CASRPLLSTEAFF. In nucleotides, the CDR3 is TGTGCCAGCAGACCCCTGTTGAGCACTGAAGCTTTCTTT.

This chain joins TRBV4-3 and TRBJ2-7, with 14 positions matching TRBD2. Germline loops: CDR1 LGHNA, CDR2 YSLEER. Trimming removed 0 bases from V and 4 bases from J; junction bases left unmatched: 20. The CDR3 sequence is 22 residues long. The CDR3: CASSQDVPTPGLAGDAAYEQYF. The CDR3 nucleotides are TGCGCCAGCAGCCAAGATGTCCCTACCCCGGGACTAGCGGGAGATGCGGCTTACGAGCAGTACTTC.

The rearrangement uses TRBV6-1 and TRBJ2-3, with 7 bases identical to TRBD2. Trimming removed 1 base from V and 0 bases from J; junction bases left unmatched: 10. The germline V gene has CDR1 MNHNS and CDR2 SASEGT. The CDR3 runs to 18 residues. The CDR3: CASSEGQLALISTDTQYF. The CDR3 nucleotides are TGTGCCAGCAGTGAAGGTCAACTAGCGTTAATTAGCACAGATACGCAGTATTTT.

The chain links TRBV5-6 to TRBJ2-1, with D possibly TRBD2 on 5 matching bases. The V end was cut by 4 bases, the J end by 5 bases, with 16 bases between. This CDR3 is built from 15 residues. Germline assignment: CDR1 SGHDT and CDR2 YYEEEE. CDR3 coding DNA: TGTGCCAGCAGCCCCAGACCGGGGTTGAACAATGAGCAGTTCTTC. Its protein product is CASSPRPGLNNEQFF.